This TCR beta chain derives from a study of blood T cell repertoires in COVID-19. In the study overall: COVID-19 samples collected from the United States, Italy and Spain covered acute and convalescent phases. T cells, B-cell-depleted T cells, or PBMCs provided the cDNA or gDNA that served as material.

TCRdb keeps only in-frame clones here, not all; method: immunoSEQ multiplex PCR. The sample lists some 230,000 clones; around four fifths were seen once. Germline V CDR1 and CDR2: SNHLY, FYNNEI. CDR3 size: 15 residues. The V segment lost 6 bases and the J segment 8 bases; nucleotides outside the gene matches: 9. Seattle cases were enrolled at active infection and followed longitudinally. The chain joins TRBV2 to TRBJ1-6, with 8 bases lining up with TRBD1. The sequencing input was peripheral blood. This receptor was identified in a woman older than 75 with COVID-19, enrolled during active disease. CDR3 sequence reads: CASRRRTGTDSPLHF. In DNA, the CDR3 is TGTGCCAGCAGACGTCGGACAGGGACGGATTCACCCCTCCACTTT.